The T cell receptor beta chain under discussion was sequenced for a study of CD8 T cells in ankylosing spondylitis. Study results and limitations: In peripheral blood, disease-linked CD8+ clones occurred at relatively low frequencies. Some of these motif variants have turned up before, in reports on reactive arthritis synovial fluid and blood. Made up of fewer than 10 highly homologous variants, a TCR beta motif appeared characteristic of ankylosing spondylitis blood.

TCRdb reprocessed the 5' RACE reads via MiXCR and lists one record per CDR3 protein. This sample carries hundreds of thousands of distinct CDR3 sequences, roughly 20% of them seen once, and the ten largest clones take under 15%. This clonotype was picked up a small number of times. The antigen is undetermined. Germline CDR1 and CDR2: MDHEN and SYDVKM. The CDR3 is 14 residues long. The ends were cut back, 6 bases at V and 10 bases at J, with 21 bases in the middle. This receptor was taken from a male donor with ankylosing spondylitis or in good health (not recorded which). Sequencing was performed on blood, either unsorted or a sorted T cell fraction (not recorded which). This chain links TRBV28 with TRBJ2-5, with a weak D call TRBD1 (5 bases). CDR3 DNA: TGTGCCAGCAGCCAGGGCGCTGATAAGAGAAGCCAGTACTTC. Protein sequence: CASSQGADKRSQYF.